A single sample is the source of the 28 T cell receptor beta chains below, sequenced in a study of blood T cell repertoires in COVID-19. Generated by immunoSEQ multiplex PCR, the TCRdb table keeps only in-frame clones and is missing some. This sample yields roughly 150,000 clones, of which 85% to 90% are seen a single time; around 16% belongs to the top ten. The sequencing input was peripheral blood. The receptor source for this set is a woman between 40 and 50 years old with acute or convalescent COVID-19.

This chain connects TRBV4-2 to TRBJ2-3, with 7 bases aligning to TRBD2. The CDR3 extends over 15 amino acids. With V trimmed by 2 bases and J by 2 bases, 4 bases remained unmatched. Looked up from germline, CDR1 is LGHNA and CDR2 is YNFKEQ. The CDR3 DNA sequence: TGTGCCAGCAGCCAAAGCAGCGGGGTCACAGATACGCAGTATTTT. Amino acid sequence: CASSQSSGVTDTQYF.

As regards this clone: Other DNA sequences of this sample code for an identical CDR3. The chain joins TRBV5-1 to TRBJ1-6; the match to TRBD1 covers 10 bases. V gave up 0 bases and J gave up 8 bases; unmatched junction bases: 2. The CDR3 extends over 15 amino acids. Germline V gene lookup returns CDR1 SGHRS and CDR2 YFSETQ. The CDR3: CASSLVGTGDSPLHF. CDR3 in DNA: TGCGCCAGCAGCTTGGTTGGGACAGGGGATTCACCCCTCCACTTT.

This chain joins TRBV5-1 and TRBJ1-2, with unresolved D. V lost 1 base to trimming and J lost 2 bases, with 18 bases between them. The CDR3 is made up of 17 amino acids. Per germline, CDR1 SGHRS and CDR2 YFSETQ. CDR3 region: CASSLFSGKDANYGYTF. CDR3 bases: TGCGCCAGCAGCTTGTTCTCCGGGAAGGATGCAAACTATGGCTACACCTTC.

CDR3 coding DNA: TGTGCCAGCAGGCGGGTTCCATCCTATAATTCACCCCTCCACTTT. Amino acid sequence: CASRRVPSYNSPLHF. This chain joins TRBV7-2 and TRBJ1-6; D gene ambiguous. The CDR3 spans 15 residues. V was pared by 6 bases and J by 1 base, with 10 bases between. Looked up from germline, CDR1 is SGHTA and CDR2 is FQGNSA.

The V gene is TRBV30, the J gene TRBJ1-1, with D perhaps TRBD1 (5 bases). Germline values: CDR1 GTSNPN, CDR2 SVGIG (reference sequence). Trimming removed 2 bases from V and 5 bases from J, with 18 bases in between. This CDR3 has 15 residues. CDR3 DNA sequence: TGTGCCTGGAGTCCTCCCCGGGGCGGGAGAACTGAAGCTTTCTTT. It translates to CAWSPPRGGRTEAFF.

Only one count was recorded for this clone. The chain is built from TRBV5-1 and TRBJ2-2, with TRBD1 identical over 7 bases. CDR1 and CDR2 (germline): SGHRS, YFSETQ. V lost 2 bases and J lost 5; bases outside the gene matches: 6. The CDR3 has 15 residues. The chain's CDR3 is CASSLGDRVTGELFF. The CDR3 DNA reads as TGCGCCAGCAGCTTAGGAGACAGGGTGACCGGGGAGCTGTTTTTT.

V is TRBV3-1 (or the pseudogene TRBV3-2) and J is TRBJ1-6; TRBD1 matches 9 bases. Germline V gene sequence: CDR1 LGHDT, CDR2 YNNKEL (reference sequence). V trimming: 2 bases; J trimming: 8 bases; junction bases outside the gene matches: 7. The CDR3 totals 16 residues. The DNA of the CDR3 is TGTGCCAGCAGCCAACACTCCGGGACAGGGTATTCACCCCTCCACTTT. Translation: CASSQHSGTGYSPLHF.

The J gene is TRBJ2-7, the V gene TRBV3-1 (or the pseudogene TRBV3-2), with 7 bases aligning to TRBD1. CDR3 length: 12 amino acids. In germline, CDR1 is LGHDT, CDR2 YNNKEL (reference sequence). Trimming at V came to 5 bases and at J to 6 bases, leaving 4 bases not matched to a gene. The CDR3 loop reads CASSATGREQYF. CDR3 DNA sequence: TGTGCCAGCAGCGCGACAGGGCGCGAGCAGTACTTC.

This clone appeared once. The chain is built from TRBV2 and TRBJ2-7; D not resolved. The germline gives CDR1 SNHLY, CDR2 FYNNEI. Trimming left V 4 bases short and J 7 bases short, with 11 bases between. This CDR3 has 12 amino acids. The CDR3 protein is CASSVLGWEQYF. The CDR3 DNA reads TGTGCCAGCAGTGTGCTCGGGTGGGAGCAGTACTTC.

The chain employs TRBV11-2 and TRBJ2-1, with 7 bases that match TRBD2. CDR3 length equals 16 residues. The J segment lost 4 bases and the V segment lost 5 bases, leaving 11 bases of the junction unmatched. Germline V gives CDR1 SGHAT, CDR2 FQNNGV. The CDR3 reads CASSQNRRETYNEQFF. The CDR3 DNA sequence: TGTGCCAGCAGCCAAAATCGGCGGGAGACGTACAATGAGCAGTTCTTC.

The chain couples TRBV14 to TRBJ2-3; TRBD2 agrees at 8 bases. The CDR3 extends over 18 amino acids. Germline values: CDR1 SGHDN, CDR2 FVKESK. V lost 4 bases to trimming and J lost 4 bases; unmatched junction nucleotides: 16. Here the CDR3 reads CASSLFGGGPIFADTQYF. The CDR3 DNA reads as TGTGCCAGCAGCCTTTTTGGCGGGGGGCCAATCTTCGCAGATACGCAGTATTTT.

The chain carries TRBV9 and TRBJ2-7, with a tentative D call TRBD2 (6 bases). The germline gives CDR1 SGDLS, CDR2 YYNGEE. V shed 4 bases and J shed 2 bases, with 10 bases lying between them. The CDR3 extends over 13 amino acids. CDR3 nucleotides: TGTGCCAGCAGCCCCGGGAGCCCCTACGAGCAGTACTTC. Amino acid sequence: CASSPGSPYEQYF.

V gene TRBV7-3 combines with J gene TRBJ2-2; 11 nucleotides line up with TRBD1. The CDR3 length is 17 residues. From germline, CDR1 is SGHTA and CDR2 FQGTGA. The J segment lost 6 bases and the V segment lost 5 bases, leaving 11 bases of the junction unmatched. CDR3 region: CASSPLPDRGRAGELFF. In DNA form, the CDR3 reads TGTGCCAGCAGCCCCCTCCCGGACAGGGGGCGGGCCGGGGAGCTGTTTTTT.

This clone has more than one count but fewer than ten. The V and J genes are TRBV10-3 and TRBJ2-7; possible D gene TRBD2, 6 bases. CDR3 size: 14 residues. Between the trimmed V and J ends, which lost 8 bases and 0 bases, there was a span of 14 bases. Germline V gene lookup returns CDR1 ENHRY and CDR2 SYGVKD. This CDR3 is CAISGAGFSYEQYF. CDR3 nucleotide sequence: TGTGCCATCTCTGGGGCGGGGTTCTCCTACGAGCAGTACTTC.

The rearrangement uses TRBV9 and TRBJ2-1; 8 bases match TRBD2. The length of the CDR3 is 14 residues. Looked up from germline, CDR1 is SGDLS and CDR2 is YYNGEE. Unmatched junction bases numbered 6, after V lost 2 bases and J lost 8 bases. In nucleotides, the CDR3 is TGTGCCAGCAGCGTTGGCCCGACTAGCGATGAGCAGTTCTTC. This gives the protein CASSVGPTSDEQFF.

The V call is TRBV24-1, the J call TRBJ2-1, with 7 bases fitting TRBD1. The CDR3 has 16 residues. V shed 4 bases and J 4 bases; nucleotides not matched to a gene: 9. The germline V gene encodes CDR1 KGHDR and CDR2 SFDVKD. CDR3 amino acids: CATSEPGTELYNEQFF. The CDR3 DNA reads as TGTGCCACCAGTGAACCCGGGACAGAACTTTACAATGAGCAGTTCTTC.

The CDR3 DNA reads TGTGCCAGCAGCACACAGGGGTTCGAGCAGTACTTC. Its protein is CASSTQGFEQYF. The chain couples TRBV7-9 to TRBJ2-7; 7 nucleotides align to TRBD1. CDR3 length: 12 residues. Germline CDR1 is SEHNR and CDR2 is FQNEAQ (reference sequence). V dropped 5 bases and J dropped 6; count of bases not matched to a gene: 4.

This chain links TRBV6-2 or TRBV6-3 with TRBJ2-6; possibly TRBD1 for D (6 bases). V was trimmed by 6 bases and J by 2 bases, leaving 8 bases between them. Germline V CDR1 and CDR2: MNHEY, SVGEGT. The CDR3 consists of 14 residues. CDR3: CASSRTAGANVLTF. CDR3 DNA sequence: TGTGCCAGCAGCCGGACAGCTGGGGCCAACGTCCTGACTTTC.

The CDR3 nucleotides read TGTGCCAGCAGCTCGGGACTAGCGGGTTACAATGAGCAGTTCTTC. It translates to CASSSGLAGYNEQFF. The rearrangement links TRBV9 to TRBJ2-1; 12 nucleotides agree with TRBD2. CDR3 length: 15 amino acids. Germline CDR1 SGDLS, CDR2 YYNGEE. Losses at the gene ends were 4 bases for V and 4 bases for J; bases not matched to a gene: 3. The full variable domain, its missing parts supplied by reference TRBV9 and TRBJ2-1, is DSGVTQTPKHLITATGQRVTLRCSPRSGDLSVYWYQQSLDQGLQFLIQYYNGEERAKGNILERFSAQQFPDLHSELNLSSLELGDSALYFCASSSGLAGYNEQFFGPGTRLTVL.

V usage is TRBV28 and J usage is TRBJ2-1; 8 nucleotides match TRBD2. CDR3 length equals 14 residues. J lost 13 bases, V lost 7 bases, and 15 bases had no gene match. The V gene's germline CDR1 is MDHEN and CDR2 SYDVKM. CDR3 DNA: TGTGCCAGCATTACGTCCGGGGGGGCCTTTCAACAGTTCTTC. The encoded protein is CASITSGGAFQQFF.

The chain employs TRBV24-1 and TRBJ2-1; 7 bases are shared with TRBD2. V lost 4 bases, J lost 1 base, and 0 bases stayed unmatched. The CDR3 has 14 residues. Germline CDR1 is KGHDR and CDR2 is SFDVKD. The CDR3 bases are TGTGCCACCAGTGAAGCGGGATCCTACAATGAGCAGTTCTTC. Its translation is CATSEAGSYNEQFF.

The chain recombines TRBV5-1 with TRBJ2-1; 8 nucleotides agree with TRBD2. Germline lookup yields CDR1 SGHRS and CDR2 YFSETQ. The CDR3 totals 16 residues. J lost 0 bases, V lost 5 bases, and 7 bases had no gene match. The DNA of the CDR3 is TGCGCCAGCAGAGAGCGGGGGCCCCCCTCCTACAATGAGCAGTTCTTC. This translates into CASRERGPPSYNEQFF.

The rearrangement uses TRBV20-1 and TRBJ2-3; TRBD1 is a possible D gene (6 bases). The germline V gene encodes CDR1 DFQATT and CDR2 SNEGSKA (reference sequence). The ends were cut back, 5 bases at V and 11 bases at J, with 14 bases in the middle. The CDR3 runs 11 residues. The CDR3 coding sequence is TGCAGTGCTTGGGGACAACGGGGGCAGTATTTT. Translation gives CSAWGQRGQYF.

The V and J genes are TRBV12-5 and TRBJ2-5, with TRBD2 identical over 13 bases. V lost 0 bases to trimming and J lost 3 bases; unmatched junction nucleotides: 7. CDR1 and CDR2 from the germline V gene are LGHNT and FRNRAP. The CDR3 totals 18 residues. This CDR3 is CASGLVLAGGVRKETQYF. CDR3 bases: TGTGCTAGTGGTTTGGTACTAGCGGGAGGGGTACGCAAAGAGACCCAGTACTTC.

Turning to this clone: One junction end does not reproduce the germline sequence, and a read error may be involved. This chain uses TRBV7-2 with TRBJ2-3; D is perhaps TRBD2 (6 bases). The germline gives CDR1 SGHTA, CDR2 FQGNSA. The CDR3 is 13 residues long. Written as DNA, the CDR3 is TGTGCCAGCAGCTTAAGCCGGGACTCAGATGCCTCATTT. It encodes CASSLSRDSDASF.

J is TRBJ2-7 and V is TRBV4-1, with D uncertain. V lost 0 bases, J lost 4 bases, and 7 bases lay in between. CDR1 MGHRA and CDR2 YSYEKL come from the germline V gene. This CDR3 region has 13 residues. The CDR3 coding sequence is TGCGCCAGCAGCCAAGACCTCTTTTACGAGCAGTACTTC. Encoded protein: CASSQDLFYEQYF.

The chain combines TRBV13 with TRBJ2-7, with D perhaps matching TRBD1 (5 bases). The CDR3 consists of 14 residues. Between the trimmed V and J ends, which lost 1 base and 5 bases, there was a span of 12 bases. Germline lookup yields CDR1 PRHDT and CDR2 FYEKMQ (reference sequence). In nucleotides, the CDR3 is TGTGCCAGCAGCTTAGTAGGGGCGCAGAACGAGCAGTACTTC. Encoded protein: CASSLVGAQNEQYF.

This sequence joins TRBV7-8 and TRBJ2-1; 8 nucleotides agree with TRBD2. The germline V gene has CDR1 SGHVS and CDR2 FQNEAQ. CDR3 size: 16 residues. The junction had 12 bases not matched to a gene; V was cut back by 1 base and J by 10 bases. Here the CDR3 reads CASSLVSGGPSIEQFF. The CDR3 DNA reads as TGTGCCAGCAGCTTAGTGTCGGGAGGGCCCAGCATCGAGCAGTTCTTC.